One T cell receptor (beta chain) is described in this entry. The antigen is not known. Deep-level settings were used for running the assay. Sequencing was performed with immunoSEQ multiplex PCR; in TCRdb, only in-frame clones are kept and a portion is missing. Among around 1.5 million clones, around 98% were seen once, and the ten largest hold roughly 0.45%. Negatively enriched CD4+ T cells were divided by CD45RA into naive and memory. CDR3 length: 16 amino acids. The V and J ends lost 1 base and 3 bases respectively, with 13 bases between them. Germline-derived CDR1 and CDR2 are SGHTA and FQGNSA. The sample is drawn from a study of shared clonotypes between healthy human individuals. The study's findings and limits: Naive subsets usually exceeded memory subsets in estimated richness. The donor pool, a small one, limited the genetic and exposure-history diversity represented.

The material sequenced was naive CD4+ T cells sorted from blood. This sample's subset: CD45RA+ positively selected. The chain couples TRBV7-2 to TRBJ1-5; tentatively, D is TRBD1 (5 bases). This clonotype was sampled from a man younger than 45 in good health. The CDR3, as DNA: TGTGCCAGCAGCTTAGTTTTCCAGGGTACCAATCAGCCCCAGCATTTT. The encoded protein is CASSLVFQGTNQPQHF.